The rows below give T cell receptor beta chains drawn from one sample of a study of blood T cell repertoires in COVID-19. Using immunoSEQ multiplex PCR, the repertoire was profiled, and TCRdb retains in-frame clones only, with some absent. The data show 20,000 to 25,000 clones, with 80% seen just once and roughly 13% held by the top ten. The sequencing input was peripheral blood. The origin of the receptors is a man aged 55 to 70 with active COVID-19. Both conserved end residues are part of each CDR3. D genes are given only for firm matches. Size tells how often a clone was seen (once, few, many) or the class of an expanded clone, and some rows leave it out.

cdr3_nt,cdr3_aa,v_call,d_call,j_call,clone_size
TGTGCCAGCAGCTCCGTCGCGGGAGGGCAGCTTGAGCAGTTCTTC,CASSSVAGGQLEQFF,TRBV6-4,TRBD2,TRBJ2-1,-
TGTGCCAGCAGTTCAGGGAAGGGGGATTACTATGGCTACACCTTC,CASSSGKGDYYGYTF,TRBV7-9,-,TRBJ1-2,-
TGTGCCTGGAATAGCGGGACTCACAATGAGCAGTTCTTC,CAWNSGTHNEQFF,TRBV30,TRBD2,TRBJ2-1,few
TGTGCCAGCACCCCGGACAGGGTCACCGGGGAGCTGTTTTTT,CASTPDRVTGELFF,TRBV27,TRBD1,TRBJ2-2,-
TGTGCCAGCAGCTTAAATCGCAGGGGGCCAGGGGAGACCCAGTACTTC,CASSLNRRGPGETQYF,TRBV7-3,TRBD1,TRBJ2-5,-
TGCAGTGCTAGAGATGTATACGAGCAGTACTTC,CSARDVYEQYF,TRBV20-1,-,TRBJ2-7,medium-sized
TGTGCCTGGAGTGTAAGCGGAAACTACGAGCAGTACTTC,CAWSVSGNYEQYF,TRBV30,-,TRBJ2-7,-
TGTGCCAGCAGTTCAGTCTCCGGACTAGCGGGAACAGAGACCCAGTACTTC,CASSSVSGLAGTETQYF,TRBV27,TRBD2,TRBJ2-5,-
TGCGCCAGCAGCCAAGGCGGGGGCACAGATACGCAGTATTTT,CASSQGGGTDTQYF,TRBV4-1,-,TRBJ2-3,-
TGTGCCAGCAGCTTAGTGCGGGGGACCGATGAAGCTTTCTTT,CASSLVRGTDEAFF,TRBV7-8,-,TRBJ1-1,-
TGTGCCAGTAGTAAGCCGACAGGTTACAATGAGCAGTTCTTC,CASSKPTGYNEQFF,TRBV19,-,TRBJ2-1,-
TGTGCCATCCCGGGACAGGGTTTGAATGGCTACACCTTC,CAIPGQGLNGYTF,TRBV10-3,TRBD1,TRBJ1-2,once
TGTGCCAGCAGCTCATACGGGACAGGGGGAACAGATACGCAGTATTTT,CASSSYGTGGTDTQYF,TRBV9,TRBD1,TRBJ2-3,-
TGTGCCAGCAGCTCAGCGGGAGGTCGGGCAGATACGCAGTATTTT,CASSSAGGRADTQYF,TRBV5-4,TRBD2,TRBJ2-3,-
TGTGCCAGCAAACCTCCGGGACAGGGGGCTACCGGGGCCAACGTCCTGACTTTC,CASKPPGQGATGANVLTF,TRBV7-3,TRBD1,TRBJ2-6,-
TGTGCCAGCAGCAAAGCCCAACTAGCGGGAGGAGGCGAGCAGTACTTC,CASSKAQLAGGGEQYF,TRBV21-1,-,TRBJ2-7,-
TGTGCCATCAGTGGGGGGGTGTCGCTGGAGACCCAGTACTTC,CAISGGVSLETQYF,TRBV10-3,-,TRBJ2-5,-
TGTGCCAGCAGCGCCTACGGGACTAGCGGGCAAGAGACCCAGTACTTC,CASSAYGTSGQETQYF,TRBV3-1/TRBV3-2,TRBD2,TRBJ2-5,-
TGTGCCAGCAGCTCTGGGACAGGGTATAATTCACCCCTCCACTTT,CASSSGTGYNSPLHF,TRBV7-9,TRBD1,TRBJ1-6,-
TGCGCCAGCAGCTTGGAGGGAGAGCCTTATGGCTACACCTTC,CASSLEGEPYGYTF,TRBV5-1,-,TRBJ1-2,-
TGTGCCAGCAGTCTGACTAGCGGGAGTGGTGATACGCAGTATTTT,CASSLTSGSGDTQYF,TRBV27,TRBD2,TRBJ2-3,-
TGTGCCTGGGGTAACACGGAGGCGTTCTACGAGCAGTACTTC,CAWGNTEAFYEQYF,TRBV30,-,TRBJ2-7,-
TGTGCCAGCAGTTCATTCTCCGGACTAAACTATGGCTACACCTTC,CASSSFSGLNYGYTF,TRBV28,-,TRBJ1-2,-
TGCGCCAGCAGCCAGAGGTCGGACACTGAAGCTTTCTTT,CASSQRSDTEAFF,TRBV4-1,-,TRBJ1-1,-
TGTGCCAGCAGCTGGGAGAGGGTTGAGGTCACTGAAGCTTTCTTT,CASSWERVEVTEAFF,TRBV7-6,-,TRBJ1-1,medium-sized
TGTGCCAGTAGCCCCGACAGGGTTCGTGGCTACACCTTC,CASSPDRVRGYTF,TRBV19,TRBD1,TRBJ1-2,-
TGTGCCAGCAGCGTAGGGACTAGCGGGGCCCAAGGCACCGGGGAGCTGTTTTTT,CASSVGTSGAQGTGELFF,TRBV9,TRBD2,TRBJ2-2,-
TGTGCCAGCAGCGCGCAACTAGCGAAAAGCACAGATACGCAGTATTTT,CASSAQLAKSTDTQYF,TRBV7-6,TRBD2,TRBJ2-3,few
TGTGCCAGCAGACTAGGGAATAATTCACCCCTCCACTTT,CASRLGNNSPLHF,TRBV21-1,-,TRBJ1-6,-
TGTGCCAGCAGTTCAGGGGGTAGGTCCTACGAGCAGTACTTC,CASSSGGRSYEQYF,TRBV27,TRBD1,TRBJ2-7,-
TGTGCCAGCAGCCCAGGTGGGGCAGGGGATGGGCGGAGAGGAGCCTACGAGCAGTACTTC,CASSPGGAGDGRRGAYEQYF,TRBV5-4,-,TRBJ2-7,-
TGTGCCAGCAGCTTAGTGGCAGGCACTGAAGCTTTCTTT,CASSLVAGTEAFF,TRBV11-2,-,TRBJ1-1,-
TGTGCCAGCAGCGTTCAGGGGGCCGCTAATGAAAAACTGTTTTTT,CASSVQGAANEKLFF,TRBV9,TRBD1,TRBJ1-4,-
TGTGCCACCAGTGTTGTCGGGGGAGAGACCCAGTACTTC,CATSVVGGETQYF,TRBV24-1,-,TRBJ2-5,many
TGCAGCGCCGAAGGAGGTCGAGAGCAGTACTTC,CSAEGGREQYF,TRBV29-1,-,TRBJ2-7,-
TGTGCCAGCCAAACTAGCGCAGCGAGCACCGGGGAGCTGTTTTTT,CASQTSAASTGELFF,TRBV19,TRBD2,TRBJ2-2,-
TGTGCCAGCAGCCCTGGGACAGGGGGCGACGAGCAGTACTTC,CASSPGTGGDEQYF,TRBV7-2,TRBD1,TRBJ2-7,-
TGTGCCAGCAGCTTATCCGCTGACAGGGGAGAGACCCAGTACTTC,CASSLSADRGETQYF,TRBV7-8,TRBD1,TRBJ2-5,-
TGTGCCAGCAGTTTAGCCCGGAATCAGCCCCAGCATTTT,CASSLARNQPQHF,TRBV27,-,TRBJ1-5,-
TGTGCCAGCAGGGCCGCGACTAGCGGGAGTATGTATTTT,CASRAATSGSMYF,TRBV7-2,TRBD2,TRBJ2-3,once
TGTGCCAGCCGCTGGGGCGGGCGGGGCACCGGGGAGCTGTTTTTT,CASRWGGRGTGELFF,TRBV2,-,TRBJ2-2,-
TGTGCCACCGCTGCGGTCTCGCAAGAGACCCAGTACTTC,CATAAVSQETQYF,TRBV24-1,-,TRBJ2-5,medium-sized
TGTGCCAGCAGCTTAGAGGTCAGCTACGAGCAGTACTTC,CASSLEVSYEQYF,TRBV11-3,-,TRBJ2-7,-
TGTGCCAGCAGTTCAGGGGGCTCTGGCAATGAGCAGTTCTTC,CASSSGGSGNEQFF,TRBV6-5,TRBD1,TRBJ2-1,-
TGTGCCAGCAGTGAAATGACAGGGGCTGGGGAAAAACTGTTTTTT,CASSEMTGAGEKLFF,TRBV6-1,TRBD1,TRBJ1-4,-
TGCGCCAGCAGCACGGGACAGGGGAACACTGAAGCTTTCTTT,CASSTGQGNTEAFF,TRBV5-1,TRBD1,TRBJ1-1,-
TGCGCCAGCAGCCAAGTAGGGCTCAAGACAGGGAATCATGGCTACACCTTC,CASSQVGLKTGNHGYTF,TRBV4-1,TRBD1,TRBJ1-2,-
TGTGCCAGCAGTTACGGGGAGGACATTCAGTACTTC,CASSYGEDIQYF,TRBV6-5,-,TRBJ2-4,-
TGTGCCTGGAACGAGGGAAGAGAAGGCGAGCAGTACTTC,CAWNEGREGEQYF,TRBV30,-,TRBJ2-7,-